Below are 14 T cell receptor beta chains sequenced from a single sample in a study of memory CD8 T cells in hepatitis C reinfection. Assay used: immunoSEQ multiplex PCR; TCRdb lists only in-frame clones, some missing. This table holds just over 50,000 clones, 89% found once. The time point here: pre-reinfection, 55 to 20 weeks before reinfection detection. TCR sequencing was done directly ex vivo on sorted cells, without expansion in vitro. The specimen was naive CD8+ T cells sorted from blood. Every receptor here comes from a man between 18 and 29 years old with hepatitis C virus infection.

This rearrangement joins TRBV11-2 to TRBJ2-2; D possibly corresponds to TRBD2 (5 bases). The CDR3 consists of 15 residues. Per germline, CDR1 SGHAT and CDR2 FQNNGV. Trimming shortened V by 3 bases and J by 1 base, and 9 bases separated the two germline ends. In DNA, the CDR3 is TGTGCCAGCAGCTTTGGACGGGGGAACACCGGGGAGCTGTTTTTT. It specifies CASSFGRGNTGELFF.

This clone was detected once. The rearrangement joins TRBV29-1 to TRBJ2-7, with 12 bases that match TRBD2. CDR1 and CDR2 from the germline V gene are SQVTM and ANQGSEA. CDR3 size: 13 residues. V lost 7 bases, J lost 7 bases, and 8 bases stayed unmatched. As DNA, the CDR3 is TGCAGCGGTCGGACTAGCGGGGAGGGGGAGCAGTACTTC. This encodes CSGRTSGEGEQYF.

The chain combines TRBV19 with TRBJ2-1, with a possible D match to TRBD1 (6 bases). Trimming cost V 0 bases and J 4 bases, with 10 bases left between them. This CDR3 comprises 15 residues. CDR1 is LNHDA and CDR2 is SQIVND in the germline V gene (reference sequence). The CDR3 spells CASSIEHRAYNEQFF. In DNA, the CDR3 is TGTGCCAGTAGTATAGAACACAGGGCGTACAATGAGCAGTTCTTC.

The rearrangement joins TRBV7-9 to TRBJ2-1; no firm D call. CDR1 and CDR2 (germline): SEHNR, FQNEAQ (reference sequence). The V gene lost 1 base and the J gene lost 4 bases, with 11 bases spanning the gap. The CDR3 has 15 residues. Written as DNA, the CDR3 is TGTGCCAGCAGCTTAGTCGGGTCGACTTACAATGAGCAGTTCTTC. Its translation is CASSLVGSTYNEQFF. Using reference TRBV7-9 and TRBJ2-1 for the parts outside the CDR3, the full variable domain is DTGVSQNPRHKITKRGQNVTFRCDPISEHNRLYWYRQTLGQGPEFLTYFQNEAQLEKSRLLSDRFSAERPKGSFSTLEIQRTEQGDSAMYLCASSLVGSTYNEQFFGPGTRLTVL.

J is TRBJ2-5 and V is TRBV27; no clear D gene. V dropped 5 bases and J dropped 1 base, with 11 bases sitting between them. CDR3 length: 14 residues. Per the germline V gene, CDR1 is MNHEY and CDR2 is SMNVEV (reference sequence). The CDR3 region has the DNA TGTGCCAGCAGTATCGCGTCGGGCCAAGAGACCCAGTACTTC. Translation: CASSIASGQETQYF.

The count of this clone is one. The chain couples TRBV11-3 to TRBJ2-2; 16 bases match TRBD2. Germline V CDR1 and CDR2: SGHNT, YENEEA. V trimming: 4 bases; J trimming: 5 bases; junction bases outside the gene matches: 4. CDR3 length equals 17 residues. In nucleotides, the CDR3 is TGTGCCAGCAGCTCGGGACTAGCGGGAGGGGAGACCGGGGAGCTGTTTTTT. Its protein is CASSSGLAGGETGELFF.

This sequence joins TRBV5-1 and TRBJ1-1; 8 bases line up with TRBD1. Unmatched junction bases numbered 5, after V lost 4 bases and J lost 3 bases. The CDR3 has 14 amino acids. Per germline, CDR1 SGHRS and CDR2 YFSETQ. The CDR3 DNA follows: TGCGCCAGCAGCGTAGGACAGGGACACACTGAAGCTTTCTTT. Translating gives CASSVGQGHTEAFF.

The J gene is TRBJ1-2, the V gene TRBV4-1; 7 nucleotides agree with TRBD1. With 1 base clipped from V and 7 bases from J, the junction kept 6 bases outside the gene matches. The CDR3 contains 14 residues. In germline, CDR1 is MGHRA, CDR2 YSYEKL. CDR3 coding DNA: TGCGCCAGCAGCCAAGGCGGAGGGGACAGTGGCTACACCTTC. Translation: CASSQGGGDSGYTF.

The chain's CDR3 is CASSYGHNTEAFF. The DNA for the CDR3 is TGTGCCAGCAGTTACGGCCACAACACTGAAGCTTTCTTT. This chain uses TRBV6-5 with TRBJ1-1; D gene unclear. Deletions cut 2 bases from V and 2 bases from J, with 6 bases between. Germline-derived CDR1 and CDR2 are MNHEY and SVGAGI. The CDR3 is 13 residues long.

CDR3 region: CASSLGSGSDNEQFF. DNA for the CDR3: TGTGCCAGCAGCTTAGGAAGCGGGAGTGACAATGAGCAGTTCTTC. The J gene is TRBJ2-1, the V gene TRBV7-3, with 8 bases identical to TRBD2. V lost 2 bases and J lost 5; bases outside the gene matches: 5. CDR3 length equals 15 residues. CDR1 SGHTA and CDR2 FQGTGA come from the germline V gene. The full variable domain, completed using reference TRBV7-3 and TRBJ2-1, is GAGVSQTPSNKVTEKGKYVELRCDPISGHTALYWYRQSLGQGPEFLIYFQGTGAADDSGLPNDRFFAVRPEGSVSTLKIQRTERGDSAVYLCASSLGSGSDNEQFFGPGTRLTVL.

The DNA of the CDR3 is TGTGCCAGCAGCCCCCAGGGAAAAGTCTACGAGCAGTACTTC. Amino acids: CASSPQGKVYEQYF. V is TRBV6-5 and J is TRBJ2-5; D is perhaps TRBD1 (5 bases). The J call may be mistaken, given a closer DNA end match to TRBJ2-7. Per germline, CDR1 MNHEY and CDR2 SVGAGI. CDR3 length: 14 amino acids.

This clone was counted between two and nine times. The V gene is TRBV2, the J gene TRBJ1-3; 7 nucleotides align to TRBD1. The CDR3 runs to 15 residues. CDR1 and CDR2 (germline): SNHLY, FYNNEI. V trimming: 11 bases; J trimming: 0 bases; junction bases outside the gene matches: 10. In nucleotides, the CDR3 is TGTGCCGGTCAGAGGGACAGCTCCTCTGGAAACACCATATATTTT. Residues: CAGQRDSSSGNTIYF.

The rearrangement uses TRBV9 and TRBJ2-1; a possible D gene is TRBD2 (5 bases). This CDR3 region has 13 residues. Trimming pared 4 bases from V and 3 bases from J, leaving 8 bases between. Germline values: CDR1 SGDLS, CDR2 YYNGEE. The CDR3 here is CASSMGDYNEQFF. Here the CDR3 DNA reads TGTGCCAGCAGCATGGGAGACTACAATGAGCAGTTCTTC. The entire variable domain, with the rest obtained from reference TRBV9 and TRBJ2-1, is as follows: DSGVTQTPKHLITATGQRVTLRCSPRSGDLSVYWYQQSLDQGLQFLIQYYNGEERAKGNILERFSAQQFPDLHSELNLSSLELGDSALYFCASSMGDYNEQFFGPGTRLTVL.

The rearrangement joins TRBV5-8 to TRBJ2-3, with 8 bases lining up with TRBD2. There are 16 residues in the CDR3. Germline CDR1 is SGHTS and CDR2 is YDEGEE. V shed 0 bases and J 6 bases; nucleotides not matched to a gene: 9. The CDR3 nucleotides read TGTGCCAGCAGCTTGGTTGGCCGGGGGGGCCAGGATACGCAGTATTTT. Its translation is CASSLVGRGGQDTQYF.